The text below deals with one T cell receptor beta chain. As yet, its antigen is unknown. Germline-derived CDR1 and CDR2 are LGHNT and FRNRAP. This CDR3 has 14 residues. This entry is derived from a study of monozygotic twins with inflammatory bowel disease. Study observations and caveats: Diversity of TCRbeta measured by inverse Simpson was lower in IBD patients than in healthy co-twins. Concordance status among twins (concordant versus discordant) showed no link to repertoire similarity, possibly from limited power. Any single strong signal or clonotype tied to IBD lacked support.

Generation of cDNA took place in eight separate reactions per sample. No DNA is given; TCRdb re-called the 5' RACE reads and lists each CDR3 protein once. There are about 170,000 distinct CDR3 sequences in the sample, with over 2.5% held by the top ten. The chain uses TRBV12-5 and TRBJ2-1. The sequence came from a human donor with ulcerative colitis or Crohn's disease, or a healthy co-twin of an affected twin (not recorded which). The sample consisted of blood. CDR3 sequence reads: CASGLAVSYNEQFF.